Presented here are 5 T cell receptor beta chains from one specimen sequenced in a study of T-cell reconstitution after alpha-beta-depleted transplantation in children. During its preparation, the TCRbeta library received unique molecular identifiers. TCRdb recomputed calls from the PCR reads with MiXCR, one row per CDR3 protein. This table has hundreds of thousands of distinct CDR3 sequences, about an eighth appearing once. This specimen was PBMCs, taken before TCRalphabeta/CD19-depleted stem cell transplant. These receptors all stem from a girl aged 2 to 10 with congenital amegakaryocytic thrombocytopenia, due to receive a stem cell transplant.

This clonotype was detected many times. Here the CDR3 reads CSVEVAGTDTQYF. CDR3 DNA: TGCAGCGTTGAGGTCGCCGGGACAGATACGCAGTATTTT. V usage is TRBV29-1 and J usage is TRBJ2-3, with D uncertain. This CDR3 is 13 amino acids long. Per germline, CDR1 SQVTM and CDR2 ANQGSEA. The germline V and J ends were trimmed by 3 bases and 3 bases, with 10 bases remaining between them.

The rearrangement uses TRBV28 and TRBJ2-7, with D maybe TRBD1 (5 bases). With 4 bases removed from V and 0 bases from J, the gap between germline ends came to 16 bases. Germline V gene sequence: CDR1 MDHEN, CDR2 SYDVKM. The CDR3 covers 16 residues. This chain's CDR3 is CASSSPRRGSSYEQYF. As DNA, the CDR3 is TGTGCCAGCAGTTCCCCCCGAAGGGGATCCTCCTACGAGCAGTACTTC. Full variable domain (outside the CDR3, taken from reference TRBV28 and TRBJ2-7): DVKVTQSSRYLVKRTGEKVFLECVQDMDHENMFWYRQDPGLGLRLIYFSYDVKMKEKGDIPEGYSVSREKKERFSLILESASTNQTSMYLCASSSPRRGSSYEQYFGPGTRLTVT.

This chain connects TRBV11-2 to TRBJ2-1, with D unclear. The CDR3 sequence is 12 residues long. Looked up from germline, CDR1 is SGHAT and CDR2 is FQNNGV. Trimming stripped 3 bases from V and 7 bases from J, with 7 bases between. The CDR3 DNA reads as TGTGCCAGCAGCTTCAATCGGAATGAGCAGTTCTTC. Protein product: CASSFNRNEQFF.

This clonotype has only a few counts. This chain connects TRBV2 to TRBJ2-7; tentative D call: TRBD1 (6 bases). Trimming took off 6 bases at V and 7 bases at J, with 19 bases between the two ends. Germline V gives CDR1 SNHLY, CDR2 FYNNEI. CDR3 length: 14 residues. CDR3 in amino acids: CASSDAWTAIEQYF. The CDR3 bases are TGTGCCAGCAGCGACGCATGGACAGCCATAGAGCAGTACTTC.

This clonotype showed up many times. The chain couples TRBV5-1 to TRBJ2-1; 8 bases match TRBD2. The V segment lost 3 bases and the J segment 6 bases; nucleotides outside the gene matches: 11. CDR3 size: 16 residues. CDR1 and CDR2 from the germline V gene are SGHRS and YFSETQ. DNA of the CDR3: TGCGCCAGCAGCTCCGAGCTAGCGGGTAACTTCAATGAGCAGTTCTTC. Residues: CASSSELAGNFNEQFF.